This T cell receptor beta chain was recovered during a study of PD-1 blockade in classical Hodgkin lymphoma (dated by TCRdb to the early 2020s). About the study as a whole: Nivolumab dosing was 3 mg/kg intravenously every 2 weeks, continuing until either disease progression or unacceptable toxicity. The study used CyTOF and TCR beta sequencing to define a peripheral blood immune signature of response to PD-1 blockade in classical Hodgkin lymphoma.

Concerning this clone: There is no known antigen for this receptor. No base quality values were provided; no much bigger clone lies one nucleotide off.

The sample's time point label, decoded: cycle 1 day 1 (C1D1), immediately before nivolumab initiation. All trial patients had relapsed after autologous stem cell transplantation, with cohorts A, B and C differing in prior brentuximab vedotin exposure. CD4+ T cells were purified from thawed PBMCs by magnetic negative selection with a Miltenyi CD4+ T cell isolation kit. A total of around 60 patients with relapsed/refractory classical Hodgkin lymphoma made up the trial cohort, and each patient's best overall response was complete response, partial response or progressive disease. Trial patients were treated with single-agent nivolumab in the multi-cohort phase II CheckMate 205 trial. An independent review committee assessed best overall response by applying the 2007 International Working Group response criteria. Trial PBMCs were collected immediately before nivolumab initiation (C1D1) and during therapy at cycle 2 day 1 and cycle 4 day 1. Peripheral blood was collected in 8 mL Vacutainer Cell Preparation Tubes, from which PBMCs were isolated by centrifugation and then cryopreserved. Purified CD4+ and CD8+ fractions were generated only in cases for which an additional PBMC sample was available. On LS columns in a quadroMACS separator, the magnetically labelled cells were depleted, and the flow-through was collected as the purified fraction.

General conclusions and limits of the study: Lower diversity was observed in patients in whom nivolumab was started less than 1 year after ASCT, and these patients were excluded from later analyses so that confounding by immune reconstitution would be avoided. By C4D1, a significant rise was seen in CD4+ TCR diversity but not in CD8+ TCR diversity (p=0.0027 vs p=0.16), and the rise was most apparent among complete responders (p=0.02). The study covered only a single clinical trial cohort, and the causes of the repertoire differences, possibly disease activity or prior therapy, were still not defined. Newly diagnosed patients were reported to have lower baseline TCR diversity than healthy donors, and relapsed/refractory patients were reported to have lower baseline TCR diversity still. Trial patients achieving complete response had baseline diversity similar to newly diagnosed patients, whereas partial responders and progressors had significantly lower diversity.

V drops 8 bases and J drops 6 bases, leaving 11 bases in between. Based on the germline V gene, the CDR1 and CDR2 sequences are MRHNA and SNTAGT. CDR3 length: 13 amino acids, cysteine to phenylalanine. Just the 39-base CDR3 DNA is kept, in frame starting at base 1. The Qiagen DNeasy kit was used to extract genomic DNA from unsorted PBMCs and from the negatively selected CD4+ and CD8+ fractions. Amplification of TCR beta CDR3 regions was done by immunoSEQ multiplex PCR with primers that anneal to V and J segments. A synthetic immune receptor repertoire was used to minimize amplification bias, and any residual bias was removed computationally once sequencing was done. In the source study's methods: Repertoire diversity was quantified as the Shannon entropy index using custom Python scripts. Unsorted, CD4+ and CD8+ repertoires were analyzed separately, except for combined analyses in which CD4+ and CD8+ sequences were merged in silico. Clonal expansion was defined as a frequency increase of at least 2-fold after treatment compared with C1D1, and clones undetected at baseline were assigned a pseudocount of 0.5. Clones with 0 or 1 copy at C1D1 were defined as singleton clones, while clones with 2 or more copies were defined as non-singleton clones. By matching protein sequences in sorted samples from the same patient, clones expanded in unsorted samples were annotated as CD4+, CD8+ or unknown. Wilcoxon tests on paired samples were used to test diversity changes from C1D1 to C4D1. The table comes from immuneACCESS by way of TCRdb, which keeps in-frame sequences with V and J called. Part of the clones is missing from these tables; in studies checked, under half for an unresolved V gene and the rest for unknown reasons. The DNA gave D and trimming, while V, J and clone size come from that table. The sample table lists 7,500 to 8,000 clones, 86% of them with a count of one. The biggest ten clones account for 1.5% to 2% of the sample.

Sequenced here: CD4+ T cells from blood, sampled at baseline. Recombination linked TRBV6-4 to TRBJ1-6; the D gene is perhaps TRBD1, on 6 matching bases. The receptor's source is a human donor with classical Hodgkin lymphoma. The nucleotide sequence is given as TGTGCCAGCGGCGGACAGAGTAATTCACCCCTCCACTTT. This yields the protein CASGGQSNSPLHF.